This passage covers 9 T cell receptor beta chains from one sample sequenced in a study of cytomegalovirus exposure and HLA in healthy donors. PCR involved 60 Vbeta and 13 Jbeta primers. Repertoires were generated with immunoSEQ multiplex PCR, while TCRdb's copy carries only in-frame clones and drops some. Counted here are 130,000 to 150,000 clones, approximately 80% occurring once; the ten biggest clones make up 4.1%. The sample comprised PBMCs. These receptor sequences come from a man aged 40-50 years in good health and CMV-seropositive.

The J gene is TRBJ1-1, the V gene TRBV6-6, with 10 bases fitting TRBD1. With V trimmed by 8 bases and J by 4 bases, 10 bases remained unmatched. The CDR3 loop spans 15 amino acids. CDR1 is MNHNY, CDR2 SVGAGI, per germline (reference sequence). The CDR3 sequence is CASGARTGGVTEAFF. In DNA, the CDR3 is TGTGCCAGCGGGGCCAGGACAGGGGGGGTCACTGAAGCTTTCTTT.

The count of this clone is one. The chain has TRBV11-3 and TRBJ2-7, with 11 bases fitting TRBD2. The germline CDR1 and CDR2 sequences are SGHNT and YENEEA. The CDR3 covers 16 residues. The V gene end was trimmed by 4 bases and the J gene end by 1 base; junction bases not matched to a gene: 6. The DNA for the CDR3 is TGTGCCAGCAGCTCCTCTAGCGGGAGGACATCCTACGAGCAGTACTTC. The encoded protein is CASSSSSGRTSYEQYF. The complete variable domain, with remaining parts taken from reference TRBV11-3 and TRBJ2-7, reads EAGVVQSPRYKIIEKKQPVAFWCNPISGHNTLYWYLQNLGQGPELLIRYENEEAVDDSQLPKDRFSAERLKGVDSTLKIQPAELGDSAVYLCASSSSSGRTSYEQYFGPGTRLTVT.

CDR3 sequence reads: CASSRILSRMGETNYGYTF. The CDR3 coding sequence is TGTGCCAGCAGCCGTATCCTTTCGCGTATGGGAGAAACTAACTATGGCTACACCTTC. The chain carries TRBV11-2 and TRBJ1-2; D not resolved. Deletions cut 5 bases from V and 0 bases from J, with 25 bases between. The CDR3 sequence is 19 residues long. Germline assignment: CDR1 SGHAT and CDR2 FQNNGV.

The chain uses TRBV7-2 and TRBJ2-5; D gene ambiguous. Per the germline V gene, CDR1 is SGHTA and CDR2 is FQGNSA. The V and J ends lost 2 bases and 2 bases respectively, with 9 bases between them. The CDR3 loop spans 14 amino acids. In DNA form, the CDR3 reads TGTGCCAGCAGCTTAAGTCCGGTTCAAGAGACCCAGTACTTC. This codes for CASSLSPVQETQYF.

In this sample, this clone turned up a few times. The V call is TRBV6-1, the J call TRBJ2-1; possibly TRBD1 for D (6 bases). Deletions cut 5 bases from V and 8 bases from J, with 16 bases between. This CDR3 contains 14 residues. CDR1 is MNHNS, CDR2 SASEGT, per germline. CDR3: CASSSSPRGDEQFF. CDR3 DNA sequence: TGTGCCAGCAGTTCCTCTCCCAGGGGCGATGAGCAGTTCTTC.

The gene calls are TRBV5-8 and TRBJ1-5; 9 nucleotides align to TRBD1. The CDR3 sequence is 15 residues long. In germline, CDR1 is SGHTS, CDR2 YDEGEE. The V and J ends lost 4 bases and 7 bases, in that order; junction bases with no gene match: 9. This CDR3 is CASSMGTGKGQPQHF. The DNA for the CDR3 is TGTGCCAGCAGCATGGGGACAGGGAAAGGACAGCCCCAGCATTTT. Using reference TRBV5-8 and TRBJ1-5 for the parts outside the CDR3, the full variable domain is EAGVTQSPTHLIKTRGQQATLRCSPISGHTSVYWYQQALGLGLQFLLWYDEGEERNRGNFPPRFSGRQFPNYSSELNVNALELEDSALYLCASSMGTGKGQPQHFGDGTRLSIL.

The chain joins TRBV15 to TRBJ2-5; D is uncertain. V gave up 5 bases and J gave up 1 base, with 17 bases separating them. The CDR3 is 16 amino acids. Germline V CDR1 and CDR2: LNHNV, YYDKDF (reference sequence). CDR3: CATSLEMSLVQETQYF. The CDR3 DNA reads TGTGCCACCAGCCTGGAGATGAGTCTAGTCCAAGAGACCCAGTACTTC.

The chain uses TRBV10-2 and TRBJ1-5; 10 bases are a match to TRBD1. CDR1 and CDR2 (germline): WSHSY, SAAADI. V dropped 6 bases and J dropped 5; count of bases not matched to a gene: 7. The CDR3 runs 15 residues. The CDR3 spells CASRTGTGVYQPQHF. The DNA for the CDR3 is TGCGCCAGCAGGACCGGGACAGGGGTTTATCAGCCCCAGCATTTT.

This rearrangement joins TRBV7-3 to TRBJ2-7; 10 bases match TRBD2. V was clipped by 6 bases and J by 0 bases; unmatched bases: 5. The CDR3 totals 15 residues. Looked up from germline, CDR1 is SGHTA and CDR2 is FQGTGA. CDR3 nucleotides: TGTGCCAGCAGGTCAGGACTAGCGGCCTCCTACGAGCAGTACTTC. Protein product: CASRSGLAASYEQYF.